This T cell receptor (beta chain) came from a study of regulatory T cells in long-lasting Graves disease. Study observations and caveats: Preferential use of TRBV28, TRBJ1-2 and TRBJ2-5 was seen in persistent disease.

CDR3 length: 14 residues. Germline-derived CDR1 and CDR2 are MGHDK and SYGVNS. V was shortened by 3 bases and J by 3 bases, with 9 bases between the two germline ends. TCR beta libraries were built with iRepertoire HTBI primers and Arm-PCR of CDR3 regions. TCRdb analysed the multiplex PCR reads with MiXCR anew, one entry per CDR3 protein. Among about 620,000 distinct CDR3 sequences, roughly 15% were seen once, and the ten largest hold around a sixth. Time point noted: newly diagnosed GD, antithyroid drugs for less than 3 months. TCR sequences were obtained from RNA taken from PBMCs. Tubes containing EDTA received approximately 8.7 milliliters of drawn peripheral blood. To note about this clonotype: The target antigen is unknown.

These sequences were also reported in another study, on T cells in Graves' hyperthyroidism and ophthalmopathy. That publication notes: Graves' hyperthyroidism showing no ophthalmopathy progression within 18 months was considered stable.

The sample in question was peripheral blood mononuclear cells (PBMCs), obtained at new diagnosis, from a patient treated with antithyroid drugs. This receptor was obtained from a young woman with Graves disease. The V call is TRBV25-1, the J call TRBJ1-5; no firm D call. DNA for the CDR3: TGTGCCAGCAGTGAGGTCCTTTCCAATCAGCCCCAGCATTTT. Translation gives CASSEVLSNQPQHF.